This T cell receptor (beta chain) is from a study of control samples from healthy donors and cancer patients. Germline V gene lookup returns CDR1 MNHEY and CDR2 SMNVEV (reference sequence). V was pared by 7 bases and J by 1 base, with 14 bases between. The CDR3 runs to 15 residues. TCRdb's table, derived via immunoSEQ multiplex PCR, lists solely in-frame clones and lacks some. The sample lists 150,000 or so clones, around 94% seen once, with about 14% in the top ten. What was sequenced was PBMCs. The gene calls are TRBV27 and TRBJ2-1; possible D gene TRBD1, 6 bases. This TCR derives from a man aged 55-75 years with colorectal cancer. CDR3 bases: TGTGCCAGCAAAAGACAGGTTTCTTCCTACAATGAGCAGTTCTTC. This gives the protein CASKRQVSSYNEQFF.